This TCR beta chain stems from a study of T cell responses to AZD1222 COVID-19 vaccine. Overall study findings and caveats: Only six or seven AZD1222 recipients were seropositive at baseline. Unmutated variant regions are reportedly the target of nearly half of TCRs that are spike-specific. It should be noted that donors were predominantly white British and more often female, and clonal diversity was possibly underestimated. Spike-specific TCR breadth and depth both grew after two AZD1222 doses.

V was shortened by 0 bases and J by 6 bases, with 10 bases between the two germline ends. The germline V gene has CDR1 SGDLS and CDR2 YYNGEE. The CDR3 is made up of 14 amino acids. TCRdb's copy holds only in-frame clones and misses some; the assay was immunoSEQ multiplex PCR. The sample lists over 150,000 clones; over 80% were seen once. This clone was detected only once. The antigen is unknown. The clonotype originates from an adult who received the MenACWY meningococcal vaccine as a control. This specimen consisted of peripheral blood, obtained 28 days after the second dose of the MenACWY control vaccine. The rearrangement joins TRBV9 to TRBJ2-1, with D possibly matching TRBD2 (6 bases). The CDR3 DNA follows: TGTGCCAGCAGCGTAGGGGAAGCGGGCAATGAGCAGTTCTTC. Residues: CASSVGEAGNEQFF.